This is a list of T cell receptor beta chains from one sample in a study of blood T cell repertoires in COVID-19. Produced via immunoSEQ multiplex PCR; TCRdb's table is partial and in-frame only. The sample holds over 200,000 clones, 80% to 90% seen once. What was sequenced was PBMCs or T cells enriched from blood (not recorded which). These receptors came from a woman aged 45-60 years in a cohort exposed to, infected with or recovered from COVID-19 (not recorded which). CDR3s leave out the opening cysteine and the closing phenylalanine or tryptophan. The D gene is left open where the match is weak.

v_gene,d_gene,len,CDR3aa
TRBV6-5,NA,11,ASSLGGNTEAF
TRBV11-3,TRBD2,15,ASSPGLAGGYQETQY
TRBV5-8,TRBD2,13,ASSLGGGWSYEQY
TRBV27,NA,17,ASSSYGPGGDSYNSPLH
TRBV11-2,NA,16,ASSPRLIAQGGDTEAF
TRBV5-1,NA,13,ASSSQQTGNTEAF
TRBV4-1,TRBD2,14,ASSLILAGGNNEQF
TRBV19,NA,10,ASATGRYGYT
TRBV5-8,NA,11,ASIAGPNYGYT
TRBV7-9,NA,13,ASSWGGTVNTEAF